A single sample is the source of the 27 T cell receptor beta chains below, sequenced in a study of blood T cell repertoires in COVID-19. Some clones are missing from TCRdb's copy, which holds only in-frame ones; the method was immunoSEQ multiplex PCR. The data show 59,000 or so clones, roughly 80% seen once. The material sequenced was peripheral blood. These receptor sequences come from a human donor in a cohort sampled during active COVID-19.

This chain connects TRBV5-1 to TRBJ1-4; D uncertain. CDR1 and CDR2 (germline): SGHRS, YFSETQ. There are 14 residues in the CDR3. The V end was cut by 4 bases, the J end by 8 bases, with 15 bases between. As DNA, the CDR3 is TGCGCCAGCAGCCCGGGAATTCTAGGAGAAAAACTGTTTTTT. Its protein product is CASSPGILGEKLFF.

V gene TRBV9 combines with J gene TRBJ2-6; no clear D. The CDR3 length is 16 residues. Trimming removed 4 bases from V and 3 bases from J, with 14 bases in between. Germline V CDR1 and CDR2: SGDLS, YYNGEE. CDR3 loop: CASSPWRLGGANVLTF. The CDR3 DNA reads TGTGCCAGCAGCCCGTGGCGGCTTGGTGGGGCCAACGTCCTGACTTTC.

The sample holds one count of this clone. The chain joins TRBV6-5 to TRBJ1-5; maybe TRBD1 (6 bases). Germline loops: CDR1 MNHEY, CDR2 SVGAGI. Trimming took 6 bases from V and 3 from J, leaving 12 bases between them. The CDR3 runs to 14 residues. Here the CDR3 reads CASREGQLNQPQHF. The CDR3 coding sequence is TGTGCCAGCAGAGAGGGACAACTCAATCAGCCCCAGCATTTT.

This clone has just a few counts. The V call is TRBV7-8, the J call TRBJ1-1; D may be TRBD1 (6 bases). The CDR3 length is 12 residues. Trimming took 5 bases from V and 6 from J, leaving 10 bases between them. The germline V gene encodes CDR1 SGHVS and CDR2 FQNEAQ. CDR3: CASSIRTAEAFF. The CDR3 nucleotides read TGTGCCAGCAGCATTCGGACAGCTGAAGCTTTCTTT.

The V gene is TRBV27, the J gene TRBJ2-7, with a tentative D call TRBD1 (5 bases). V was shortened by 6 bases and J by 6 bases, with 18 bases between the two germline ends. Germline loops: CDR1 MNHEY, CDR2 SMNVEV (reference sequence). CDR3 length: 14 residues. The CDR3 sequence is CASRGANSGSEQYF. The CDR3 nucleotides are TGTGCCAGCAGAGGGGCAAATTCCGGCTCCGAGCAGTACTTC.

The V call is TRBV10-3, the J call TRBJ2-7, with 12 bases lining up with TRBD1. Germline loops: CDR1 ENHRY, CDR2 SYGVKD. V shed 3 bases, J shed 6 bases, and the junction held 6 bases outside the gene matches. The CDR3 spans 15 residues. The CDR3 nucleotides read TGTGCCATCAGTGATCCGGGACAGGGGGCTGTCGAGCAGTACTTC. It specifies CAISDPGQGAVEQYF.

The chain combines TRBV14 with TRBJ2-2; tentative D call: TRBD2 (6 bases). Per the germline V gene, CDR1 is SGHDN and CDR2 is FVKESK. Trimming shortened V by 1 base and J by 7 bases, and 16 bases separated the two germline ends. The CDR3 spans 16 residues. CDR3 in amino acids: CASSQAGRRGGGELFF. The CDR3, as DNA: TGTGCCAGCAGCCAAGCAGGCCGGCGGGGTGGCGGGGAGCTGTTTTTT.

This clone has more than one count but fewer than ten. This chain links TRBV4-1 with TRBJ1-2, with D perhaps matching TRBD1 (6 bases). CDR1 is MGHRA and CDR2 is YSYEKL in the germline V gene. The CDR3 spans 15 residues. The V and J ends lost 1 base and 8 bases respectively, with 17 bases between them. CDR3 loop: CASSQADYQGYGYTF. The CDR3 DNA is TGCGCCAGCAGCCAAGCCGACTACCAGGGGTACGGCTACACCTTC.

The J gene is TRBJ2-3, the V gene TRBV12-5, with D tentatively TRBD1 (6 bases). Germline V gene sequence: CDR1 LGHNT, CDR2 FRNRAP. The length of the CDR3 is 15 residues. The germline V and J ends were trimmed by 6 bases and 5 bases, with 18 bases remaining between them. As DNA, the CDR3 is TGTGCTAGTGGGGGTGGACAGATTTGGGGAGATACGCAGTATTTT. It yields the protein CASGGGQIWGDTQYF.

This chain joins TRBV25-1 and TRBJ1-2; D is uncertain. The V end was cut by 4 bases, the J end by 7 bases, with 13 bases between. Germline CDR1 is MGHDK and CDR2 is SYGVNS. The CDR3 has 13 residues. CDR3 loop: CASSAAWAGGYTF. In nucleotides, the CDR3 is TGTGCCAGCAGTGCCGCCTGGGCGGGTGGCTACACCTTC.

This clone has more than one count but fewer than ten. The gene calls are TRBV3-1 (or the pseudogene TRBV3-2) and TRBJ2-3; 7 bases map to TRBD2. The CDR3 has 14 amino acids. V lost 6 bases and J lost 2; bases outside the gene matches: 5. The germline V gene encodes CDR1 LGHDT and CDR2 YNNKEL (reference sequence). DNA for the CDR3: TGTGCCAGCAGGTCCGGGACTACCACAGATACGCAGTATTTT. Its protein is CASRSGTTTDTQYF.

The gene calls are TRBV7-2 and TRBJ1-1; D unresolved. CDR1 and CDR2 (germline): SGHTA, FQGNSA. The CDR3 runs 14 residues. The V and J ends lost 2 bases and 1 base respectively, with 8 bases between them. In nucleotides, the CDR3 is TGTGCCAGCAGCTTAATCATGCGGAACACTGAAGCTTTCTTT. Its translation is CASSLIMRNTEAFF.

The V and J genes are TRBV2 and TRBJ2-5, with D possibly matching TRBD1 (5 bases). The V gene lost 6 bases and the J gene lost 2 bases, with 22 bases spanning the gap. CDR3 length: 17 residues. Germline V CDR1 and CDR2: SNHLY, FYNNEI. CDR3 in DNA: TGTGCCAGCAGGGTCTTTGCTGACAGCCAGCATCAAGAGACCCAGTACTTC. Translated, it gives CASRVFADSQHQETQYF.

The CDR3 loop is CATSATDSGGYTF. The CDR3 region has the DNA TGTGCCACCAGTGCCACGGACAGCGGAGGCTACACCTTC. V usage is TRBV24-1 and J usage is TRBJ1-2; D is possibly TRBD1 (6 bases). Germline CDR1 and CDR2: KGHDR and SFDVKD. Between the trimmed V and J ends, which lost 5 bases and 8 bases, there was a span of 14 bases. CDR3 length: 13 residues.

The rearrangement links TRBV27 to TRBJ2-1, with 11 bases that match TRBD2. The germline V gene encodes CDR1 MNHEY and CDR2 SMNVEV (reference sequence). This CDR3 comprises 19 residues. The V and J ends lost 1 base and 0 bases, in that order; junction bases with no gene match: 8. CDR3 nucleotides: TGTGCCAGCAGTTTATTCGCTAGCGGGGGGCTCAGCTCCTACAATGAGCAGTTCTTC. It yields the protein CASSLFASGGLSSYNEQFF.

The chain has TRBV3-1 (or the pseudogene TRBV3-2) and TRBJ2-7; D perhaps matches TRBD1 (5 bases). CDR1 and CDR2 (germline): LGHDT, YNNKEL (reference sequence). CDR3 length: 13 residues. Trimming removed 7 bases from V and 2 bases from J, with 12 bases in between. The CDR3 loop is CASTSRGAYEQYF. The DNA for the CDR3 is TGTGCCAGCACCTCAAGGGGCGCCTACGAGCAGTACTTC.

This clone was picked up a small number of times. This chain connects TRBV9 to TRBJ2-5; TRBD2 agrees at 11 bases. The CDR3 sequence is 16 residues long. J gave up 2 bases and V 1 base, and 4 bases lay outside the gene matches. Germline V gene data show CDR1 as SGDLS and CDR2 as YYNGEE. CDR3 DNA sequence: TGTGCCAGCAGCGTATCGGCTAGCGGGGGGCAAGAGACCCAGTACTTC. Amino acids: CASSVSASGGQETQYF.

The chain carries TRBV5-1 and TRBJ1-5; perhaps TRBD1 as D (5 bases). The CDR3 loop spans 15 amino acids. Germline CDR1 is SGHRS and CDR2 is YFSETQ. Trimming shortened V by 0 bases and J by 3 bases, and 10 bases separated the two germline ends. CDR3 bases: TGCGCCAGCAGCTTGGAGTGGGGGGTCAATCAGCCCCAGCATTTT. Its protein is CASSLEWGVNQPQHF.

The sample holds a few counts of this clone. This chain uses TRBV29-1 with TRBJ2-1, with no clear D. V was pared by 3 bases and J by 0 bases, with 9 bases between. The length of the CDR3 is 14 residues. Germline V gene data show CDR1 as SQVTM and CDR2 as ANQGSEA. The CDR3 is CSVEGGVSYNEQFF. For the CDR3, the DNA is TGCAGCGTTGAGGGTGGAGTCTCCTACAATGAGCAGTTCTTC.

The chain recombines TRBV11-3 with TRBJ2-7; 7 bases line up with TRBD2. V dropped 0 bases and J dropped 4; count of bases not matched to a gene: 6. CDR1 and CDR2 from the germline V gene are SGHNT and YENEEA. This CDR3 has 15 amino acids. The DNA of the CDR3 is TGTGCCAGCAGCTTAGAATATGGGGAGGGTTACGAGCAGTACTTC. This sequence encodes CASSLEYGEGYEQYF.

The J gene is TRBJ1-2, the V gene TRBV5-4; tentatively, D is TRBD1 (5 bases). V lost 0 bases and J lost 3, with 9 bases in between. Germline CDR1 reads SGHNT; CDR2 reads YYREEE (reference sequence). The CDR3 has 14 residues. The CDR3 DNA reads as TGTGCCAGCAGCTTGGGACAGACAGACTATGGCTACACCTTC. It encodes CASSLGQTDYGYTF. Full variable domain (rest looked up from reference TRBV5-4 and TRBJ1-2): ETGVTQSPTHLIKTRGQQVTLRCSSQSGHNTVSWYQQALGQGPQFIFQYYREEENGRGNFPPRFSGLQFPNYSSELNVNALELDDSALYLCASSLGQTDYGYTFGSGTRLTVV.

The rearrangement uses TRBV3-1 (or the pseudogene TRBV3-2) and TRBJ2-2; no definite D call. CDR3 length: 16 residues. CDR1 and CDR2 (germline): LGHDT, YNNKEL (reference sequence). V gave up 0 bases and J gave up 3 bases, with 11 bases separating them. The CDR3 bases are TGTGCCAGCAGCCAAGACTCAACTCTAGACACCGGGGAGCTGTTTTTT. Amino acids: CASSQDSTLDTGELFF.

The chain uses TRBV7-2 and TRBJ1-2; 7 nucleotides match TRBD1. Germline CDR1 and CDR2: SGHTA and FQGNSA. The length of the CDR3 is 14 residues. V gave up 1 base and J gave up 3 bases; unmatched junction bases: 2. The CDR3 DNA is TGTGCCAGCAGCTTAGAGGGGGCGGACTATGGCTACACCTTC. Its protein product is CASSLEGADYGYTF.

The J gene is TRBJ2-7, the V gene TRBV15; TRBD2 matches at 12 bases. CDR1 is LNHNV, CDR2 YYDKDF, per germline (reference sequence). CDR3 length: 17 residues. After removal of 1 base from V and 5 bases from J, the junction contained 9 bases not matched to a gene. CDR3 bases: TGTGCCACCAGCAGAGGGACTAGCGGGGTTTTGACCCACGAGCAGTACTTC. Protein product: CATSRGTSGVLTHEQYF.

CDR3 DNA: TGCGCCAGCAGCCTGATCAGCGCAACTAATGAAAAACTGTTTTTT. It translates to CASSLISATNEKLFF. J is TRBJ1-4 and V is TRBV5-1; D unresolved. Germline CDR1 SGHRS, CDR2 YFSETQ. V was shortened by 4 bases and J by 0 bases, with 10 bases between the two germline ends. CDR3 length: 15 residues. The full variable domain, with the rest looked up from reference TRBV5-1 and TRBJ1-4, is KAGVTQTPRYLIKTRGQQVTLSCSPISGHRSVSWYQQTPGQGLQFLFEYFSETQRNKGNFPGRFSGRQFSNSRSEMNVSTLELGDSALYLCASSLISATNEKLFFGSGTQLSVL.

This sequence joins TRBV4-3 and TRBJ2-1, with 8 positions matching TRBD2. The CDR3 runs to 14 residues. CDR1 is LGHNA, CDR2 YSLEER, per germline. V shed 4 bases and J 6 bases; nucleotides not matched to a gene: 5. CDR3 coding DNA: TGCGCCAGCAGCCTCCGGGGGGGGGCCAATGAGCAGTTCTTC. This sequence encodes CASSLRGGANEQFF.

Judged by abundance, this clone is medium-sized. The gene calls are TRBV5-1 and TRBJ2-7, with D unclear. V was clipped by 0 bases and J by 6 bases, with 22 bases between them. Per germline, CDR1 SGHRS and CDR2 YFSETQ. The CDR3 contains 17 residues. CDR3 sequence: CASSLDRYTTLRFEQYF. In nucleotides, the CDR3 is TGCGCCAGCAGCTTGGATCGCTATACCACTTTGAGGTTCGAGCAGTACTTC.